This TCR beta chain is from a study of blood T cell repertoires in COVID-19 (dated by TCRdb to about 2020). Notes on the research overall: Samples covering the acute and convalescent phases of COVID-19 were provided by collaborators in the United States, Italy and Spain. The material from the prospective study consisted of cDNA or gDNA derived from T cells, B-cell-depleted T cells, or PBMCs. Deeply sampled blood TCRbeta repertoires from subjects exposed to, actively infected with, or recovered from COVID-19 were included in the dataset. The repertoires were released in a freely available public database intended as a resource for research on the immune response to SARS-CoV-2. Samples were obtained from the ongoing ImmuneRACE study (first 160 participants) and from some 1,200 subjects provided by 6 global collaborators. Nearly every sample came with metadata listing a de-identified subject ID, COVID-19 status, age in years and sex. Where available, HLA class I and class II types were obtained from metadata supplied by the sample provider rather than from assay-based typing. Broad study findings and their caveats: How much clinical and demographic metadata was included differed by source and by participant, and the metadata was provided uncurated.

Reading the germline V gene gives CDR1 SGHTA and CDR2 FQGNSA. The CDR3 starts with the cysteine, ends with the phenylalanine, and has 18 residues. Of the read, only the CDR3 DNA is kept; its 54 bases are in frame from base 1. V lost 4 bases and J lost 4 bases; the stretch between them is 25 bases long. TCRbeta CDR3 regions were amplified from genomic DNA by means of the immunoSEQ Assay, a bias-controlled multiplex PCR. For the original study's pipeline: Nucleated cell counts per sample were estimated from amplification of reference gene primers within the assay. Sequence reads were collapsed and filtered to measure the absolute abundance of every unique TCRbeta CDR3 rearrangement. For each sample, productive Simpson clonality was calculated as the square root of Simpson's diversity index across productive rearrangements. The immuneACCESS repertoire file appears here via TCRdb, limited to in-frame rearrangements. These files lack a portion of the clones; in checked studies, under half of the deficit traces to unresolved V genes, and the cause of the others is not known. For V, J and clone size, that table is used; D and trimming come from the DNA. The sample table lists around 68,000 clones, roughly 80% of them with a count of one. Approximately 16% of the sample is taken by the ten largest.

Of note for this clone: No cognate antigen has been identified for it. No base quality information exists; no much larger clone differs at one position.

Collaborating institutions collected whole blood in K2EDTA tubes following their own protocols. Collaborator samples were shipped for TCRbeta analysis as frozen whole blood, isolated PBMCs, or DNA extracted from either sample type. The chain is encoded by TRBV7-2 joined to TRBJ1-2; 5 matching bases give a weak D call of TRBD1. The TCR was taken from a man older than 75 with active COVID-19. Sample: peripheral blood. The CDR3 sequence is CASSSAVRTLQEGYGYTF. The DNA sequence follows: TGTGCCAGCAGCTCAGCAGTACGGACACTCCAGGAAGGCTATGGCTACACCTTC.